Listed below are T cell receptor beta chains from one sample, sequenced in a study of graft-versus-host responses after intestinal transplantation. Method: immunoSEQ multiplex PCR; TCRdb's copy keeps in-frame clones and lacks some. The data contain some 110,000 clones, just under 95% of them singletons. Which antigens these TCRs recognize remains unknown. Specimen: unstimulated CD8+ T cells sorted from spleen or lymph node cells, collected before transplant. Receptor source: a human donor who was the organ donor for an intestinal transplant. CDR3s include the opening cysteine and the closing phenylalanine or tryptophan. D genes are given only for firm matches. For some rows the clone size is stated as once, few or many, or as a class when expanded; others skip it.

cdr3_aa cdr3_nt v_call d_call j_call clone_size
CASSYSPSYEQYF TGTGCCAGCAGTTACTCTCCCAGCTACGAGCAGTACTTC TRBV6-6 NA TRBJ2-7 NA
CASSLYWGLGNTIYF TGTGCCAGCAGTTTGTATTGGGGGCTGGGAAACACCATATATTTT TRBV28 NA TRBJ1-3 NA
CASSPRVRDTDTQYF TGCGCCAGCAGCCCGCGGGTTAGAGACACAGATACGCAGTATTTT TRBV4-1 NA TRBJ2-3 NA
CASMSFPDITYEQYF TGTGCCAGCATGTCCTTTCCGGACATAACCTACGAGCAGTACTTC TRBV6-5 NA TRBJ2-7 NA
CASSPTPARETQYF TGTGCCAGCAGCCCGACCCCAGCTCGAGAGACCCAGTACTTC TRBV11-2 NA TRBJ2-5 NA
CASSLVRNEQFF TGCGCCAGCAGCTTGGTTCGGAATGAGCAGTTCTTC TRBV5-1 NA TRBJ2-1 NA
CASSGLQGHSTYEQYF TGTGCCAGCAGTGGGCTACAGGGCCACTCGACCTACGAGCAGTACTTC TRBV6-1 NA TRBJ2-7 few
CASSLDSGAYEQYF TGTGCCAGCAGCTTGGATAGCGGAGCCTACGAGCAGTACTTC TRBV5-4 NA TRBJ2-7 NA
CASSYSGFTGELFF TGTGCCAGCAGTTACTCGGGGTTCACCGGGGAGCTGTTTTTT TRBV9 NA TRBJ2-2 NA
CASSDTSGSYEQYF TGTGCCAGCAGCGATACGAGCGGGAGTTACGAGCAGTACTTC TRBV11-2 TRBD2 TRBJ2-7 NA
CASSYSGTSYNEQFF TGTGCCAGCAGTTATAGCGGGACCTCCTACAATGAGCAGTTCTTC TRBV7-2 TRBD2 TRBJ2-1 NA
CASSWVRAWPYNEQFF TGCGCCAGCAGCTGGGTCCGAGCGTGGCCCTACAATGAGCAGTTCTTC TRBV5-1 NA TRBJ2-1 NA
CASSLAIAGGPETQYF TGTGCCAGCAGCTTAGCCATAGCGGGAGGGCCTGAGACCCAGTACTTC TRBV7-9 TRBD2 TRBJ2-5 NA
CASSSVAGELDEQFF TGTGCCAGCAGCTCTGTAGCGGGAGAGTTGGATGAGCAGTTCTTC TRBV7-9 TRBD2 TRBJ2-1 NA
CASSSGGLNEKLFF TGTGCCAGCAGCTCAGGGGGGCTTAATGAAAAACTGTTTTTT TRBV7-6 TRBD1 TRBJ1-4 once
CSVETGSAEAFF TGCAGCGTTGAAACAGGGAGCGCTGAAGCTTTCTTT TRBV29-1 NA TRBJ1-1 NA
CASSEPKGDPRDNEQFF TGTGCCAGCAGTGAACCAAAGGGGGACCCGAGAGACAATGAGCAGTTCTTC TRBV2 NA TRBJ2-1 NA
CASGLASTETSRLKNIQYF TGTGCTAGTGGTTTGGCCTCAACCGAGACAAGCCGCCTCAAAAACATTCAGTACTTC TRBV12-5 NA TRBJ2-4 NA
CASSLGTSGSYEQYF TGTGCCAGCAGCTTAGGGACTAGCGGGAGCTACGAGCAGTACTTC TRBV13 TRBD2 TRBJ2-7 NA
CSVELRDTEAFF TGCAGCGTTGAACTCCGGGACACTGAAGCTTTCTTT TRBV29-1 NA TRBJ1-1 NA
CASSPRGRITEAFF TGTGCTAGCAGCCCCCGTGGTAGAATCACTGAAGCTTTCTTT TRBV7-7 NA TRBJ1-1 NA
CASSSGQGLYEQYF TGTGCCAGCAGCTCGGGACAGGGACTTTACGAGCAGTACTTC TRBV5-5 TRBD1 TRBJ2-7 NA
CASSPRADGTDTQYF TGTGCCAGCAGTCCCCGAGCAGACGGCACAGATACGCAGTATTTT TRBV27 NA TRBJ2-3 NA
CASSQTKGGSENTEAFF TGCGCCAGCAGTCAAACTAAAGGTGGTTCCGAGAACACTGAAGCTTTCTTT TRBV23-1 NA TRBJ1-1 NA
CASSPQENTGELFF TGTGCCAGCAGCCCACAGGAGAACACCGGGGAGCTGTTTTTT TRBV7-9 NA TRBJ2-2 NA
CASSNQETQYF TGTGCCAGCAGCAACCAAGAGACCCAGTACTTC TRBV5-4 NA TRBJ2-5 NA